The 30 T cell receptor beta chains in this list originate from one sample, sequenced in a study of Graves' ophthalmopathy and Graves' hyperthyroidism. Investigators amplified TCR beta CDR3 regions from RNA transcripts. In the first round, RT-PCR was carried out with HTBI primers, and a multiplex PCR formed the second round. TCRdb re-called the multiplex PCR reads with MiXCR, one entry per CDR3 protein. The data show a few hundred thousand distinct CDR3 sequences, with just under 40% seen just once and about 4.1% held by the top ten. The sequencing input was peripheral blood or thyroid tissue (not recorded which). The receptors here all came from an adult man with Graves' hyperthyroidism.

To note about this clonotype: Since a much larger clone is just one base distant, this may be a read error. The CDR3 sequence is CASSLGQQQETQYF. CDR3 sequence (DNA): TGTGCCAGCAGCTTGGGGCAGCAACAAGAGACCCAGTACTTC. This chain connects TRBV7-8 to TRBJ2-5; D is possibly TRBD1 (5 bases). Germline loops: CDR1 SGHVS, CDR2 FQNEAQ. The V and J ends lost 3 bases and 2 bases respectively, with 10 bases between them. This CDR3 is built from 14 residues.

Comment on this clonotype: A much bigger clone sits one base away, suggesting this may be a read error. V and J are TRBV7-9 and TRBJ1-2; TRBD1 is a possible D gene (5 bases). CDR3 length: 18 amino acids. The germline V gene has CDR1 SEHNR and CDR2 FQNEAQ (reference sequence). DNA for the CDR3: TGTGCCAGCAGCTCCATCCTCGGACTAGAGGGGTCTGCGCGTGGCTACGCCTTC. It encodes CASSSILGLEGSARGYAF.

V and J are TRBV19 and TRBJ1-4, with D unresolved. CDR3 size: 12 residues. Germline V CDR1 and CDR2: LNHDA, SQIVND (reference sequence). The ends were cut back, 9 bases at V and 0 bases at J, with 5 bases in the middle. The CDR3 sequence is CASIATNEKLFF. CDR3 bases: TGTGCCAGCATTGCAACTAATGAAAAACTGTTTTTT.

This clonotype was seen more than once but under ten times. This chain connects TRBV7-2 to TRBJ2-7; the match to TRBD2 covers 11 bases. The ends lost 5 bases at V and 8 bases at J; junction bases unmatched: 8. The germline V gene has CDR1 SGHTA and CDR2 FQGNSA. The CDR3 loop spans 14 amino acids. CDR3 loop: CASSVTSGSLKQYF. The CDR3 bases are TGTGCCAGCAGCGTAACTAGCGGGAGTCTCAAGCAGTACTTC. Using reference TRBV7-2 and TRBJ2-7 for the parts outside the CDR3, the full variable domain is GAGVSQSPSNKVTEKGKDVELRCDPISGHTALYWYRQSLGQGLEFLIYFQGNSAPDKSGLPSDRFSAERTGGSVSTLTIQRTQQEDSAVYLCASSVTSGSLKQYFGPGTRLTVT.

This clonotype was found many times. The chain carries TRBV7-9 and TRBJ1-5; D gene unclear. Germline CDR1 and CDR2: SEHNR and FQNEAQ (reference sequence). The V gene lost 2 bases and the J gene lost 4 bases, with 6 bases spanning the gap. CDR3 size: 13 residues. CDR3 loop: CASSLIANQPQHF. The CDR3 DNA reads TGTGCCAGCAGCTTAATTGCAAATCAGCCCCAGCATTTT.

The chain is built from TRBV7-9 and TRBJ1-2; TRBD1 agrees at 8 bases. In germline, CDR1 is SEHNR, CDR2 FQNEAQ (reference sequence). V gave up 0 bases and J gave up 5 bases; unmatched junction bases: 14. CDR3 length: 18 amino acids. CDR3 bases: TGTGCCAGCAGCTTAGCAGGGCAGGGGGCAGGGCGCGGATATGGCTACACCTTC. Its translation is CASSLAGQGAGRGYGYTF.

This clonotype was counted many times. CDR3 sequence reads: CSVEEGEQYF. The CDR3, as DNA: TGCAGCGTTGAGGAGGGGGAGCAGTACTTC. The chain links TRBV29-1 to TRBJ2-7, with a tentative D call TRBD2 (6 bases). Germline CDR1 is SQVTM and CDR2 is ANQGSEA. With 3 bases removed from V and 7 bases from J, the gap between germline ends came to 7 bases. This CDR3 has 10 amino acids.

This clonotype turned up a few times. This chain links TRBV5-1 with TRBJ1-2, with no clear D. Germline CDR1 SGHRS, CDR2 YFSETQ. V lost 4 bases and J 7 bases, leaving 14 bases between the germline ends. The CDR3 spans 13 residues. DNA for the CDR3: TGCGCCAGCAGCCCCTGGGAAAACCGTGGCTACACCTTC. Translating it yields CASSPWENRGYTF. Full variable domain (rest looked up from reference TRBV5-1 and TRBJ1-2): KAGVTQTPRYLIKTRGQQVTLSCSPISGHRSVSWYQQTPGQGLQFLFEYFSETQRNKGNFPGRFSGRQFSNSRSEMNVSTLELGDSALYLCASSPWENRGYTFGSGTRLTVV.

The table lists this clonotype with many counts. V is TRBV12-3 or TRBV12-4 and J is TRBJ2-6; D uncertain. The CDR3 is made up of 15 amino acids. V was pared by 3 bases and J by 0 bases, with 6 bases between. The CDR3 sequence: CASSFMISGANVLTF. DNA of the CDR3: TGTGCCAGCAGTTTTATGATCTCTGGGGCCAACGTCCTGACTTTC.

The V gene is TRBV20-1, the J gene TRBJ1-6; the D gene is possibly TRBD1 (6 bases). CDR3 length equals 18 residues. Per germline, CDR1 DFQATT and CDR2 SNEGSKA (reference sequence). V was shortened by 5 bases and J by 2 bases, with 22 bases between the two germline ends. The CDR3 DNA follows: TGCAGTGCTTTGGGTCCTCCGACACAGGGCACCTATAATTCACCCCTCCACTTT. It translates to CSALGPPTQGTYNSPLHF.

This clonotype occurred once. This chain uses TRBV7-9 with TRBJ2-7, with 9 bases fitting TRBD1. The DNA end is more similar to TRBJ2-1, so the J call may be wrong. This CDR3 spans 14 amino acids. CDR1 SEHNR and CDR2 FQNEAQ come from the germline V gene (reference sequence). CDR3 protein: CASRQRQGENEQFF. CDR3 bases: TGTGCCAGCAGACAACGACAGGGGGAGAATGAGCAGTTCTTC.

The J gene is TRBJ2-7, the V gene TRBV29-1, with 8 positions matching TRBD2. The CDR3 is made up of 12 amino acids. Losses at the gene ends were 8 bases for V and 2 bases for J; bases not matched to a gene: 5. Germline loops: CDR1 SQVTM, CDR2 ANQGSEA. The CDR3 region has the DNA TGCAGCAGCTTAGCGGGGACCTACGAGCAGTACTTC. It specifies CSSLAGTYEQYF.

Written as DNA, the CDR3 is TGCAGCCCGCGGATCAGGGGTAACTCATACGAGCAGTACTTC. Its translation: CSPRIRGNSYEQYF. The chain has TRBV29-1 and TRBJ2-7, with a tentative D call TRBD1 (6 bases). V lost 8 bases, J lost 4 bases, and 21 bases lay in between. The germline V gene encodes CDR1 SQVTM and CDR2 ANQGSEA. CDR3 length: 14 amino acids.

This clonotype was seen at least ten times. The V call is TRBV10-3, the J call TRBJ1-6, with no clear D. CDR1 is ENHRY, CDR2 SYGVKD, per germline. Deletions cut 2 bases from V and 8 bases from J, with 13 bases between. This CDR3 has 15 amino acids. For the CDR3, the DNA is TGTGCCATCAGTGAGAAATGGGCAGGTTATTCACCCCTCCACTTT. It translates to CAISEKWAGYSPLHF.

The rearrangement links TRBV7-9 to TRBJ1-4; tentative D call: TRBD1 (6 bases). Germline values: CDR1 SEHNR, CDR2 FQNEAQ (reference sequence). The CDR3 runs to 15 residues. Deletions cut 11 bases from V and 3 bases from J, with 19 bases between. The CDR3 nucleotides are TGTGCCTGGACCCCCGGGGGGGCCTCTAATGAAAAACTGTTTTTT. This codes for CAWTPGGASNEKLFF. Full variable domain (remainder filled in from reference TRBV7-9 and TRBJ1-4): DTGVSQNPRHKITKRGQNVTFRCDPISEHNRLYWYRQTLGQGPEFLTYFQNEAQLEKSRLLSDRFSAERPKGSFSTLEIQRTEQGDSAMYLCAWTPGGASNEKLFFGSGTQLSVL.

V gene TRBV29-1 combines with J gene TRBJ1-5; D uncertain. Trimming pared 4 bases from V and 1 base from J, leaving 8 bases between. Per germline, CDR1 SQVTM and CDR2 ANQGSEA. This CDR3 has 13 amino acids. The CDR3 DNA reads TGCAGCGTTGTACTAGACAGCAATCAGCCCCAGCATTTT. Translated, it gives CSVVLDSNQPQHF. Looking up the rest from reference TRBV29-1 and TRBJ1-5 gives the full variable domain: SAVISQKPSRDICQRGTSLTIQCQVDSQVTMMFWYRQQPGQSLTLIATANQGSEATYESGFVIDKFPISRPNLTFSTLTVSNMSPEDSSIYLCSVVLDSNQPQHFGDGTRLSIL.

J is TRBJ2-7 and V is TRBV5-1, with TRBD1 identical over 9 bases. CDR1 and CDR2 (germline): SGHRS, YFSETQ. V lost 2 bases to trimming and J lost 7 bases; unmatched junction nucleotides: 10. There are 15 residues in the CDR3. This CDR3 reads CASSLQGAGYNEQYF. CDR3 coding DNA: TGCGCCAGCAGCTTACAGGGGGCAGGATACAATGAGCAGTACTTC.

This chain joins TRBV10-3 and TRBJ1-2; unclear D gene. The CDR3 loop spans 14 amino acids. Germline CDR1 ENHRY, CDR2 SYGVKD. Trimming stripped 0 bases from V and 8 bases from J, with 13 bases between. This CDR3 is CAISESEGVGGYTF. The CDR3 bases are TGTGCCATCAGTGAGTCAGAGGGCGTAGGGGGCTACACCTTC.

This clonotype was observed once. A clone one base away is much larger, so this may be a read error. The CDR3 sequence is CASRILSGRDLANTGELFF. CDR3 nucleotides: TGCGCCAGCCGAATTCTTAGCGGGAGGGACCTTGCGAACACCGGGGAGCTGTTTTTT. The chain joins TRBV10-2 to TRBJ2-2; TRBD2 agrees at 11 bases. V trimming: 8 bases; J trimming: 0 bases; junction bases outside the gene matches: 14. The CDR3 loop spans 19 amino acids. The V gene's germline CDR1 is WSHSY and CDR2 SAAADI.

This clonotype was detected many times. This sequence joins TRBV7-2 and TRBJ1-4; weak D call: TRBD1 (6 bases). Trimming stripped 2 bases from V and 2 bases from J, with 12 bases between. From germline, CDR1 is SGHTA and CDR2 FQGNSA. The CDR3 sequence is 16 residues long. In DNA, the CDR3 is TGTGCCAGCAGCTTACGTACGGGGGCCACTAATGAAAAACTGTTTTTT. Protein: CASSLRTGATNEKLFF. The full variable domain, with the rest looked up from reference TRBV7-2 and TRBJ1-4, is GAGVSQSPSNKVTEKGKDVELRCDPISGHTALYWYRQSLGQGLEFLIYFQGNSAPDKSGLPSDRFSAERTGGSVSTLTIQRTQQEDSAVYLCASSLRTGATNEKLFFGSGTQLSVL.

CDR3: CSATGQMNTEAFF. The CDR3 region has the DNA TGCAGTGCTACCGGACAGATGAACACTGAAGCTTTCTTT. The chain combines TRBV20-1 with TRBJ1-1, with D perhaps TRBD1 (6 bases). Trimming shortened V by 4 bases and J by 0 bases, and 9 bases separated the two germline ends. The CDR3 is made up of 13 amino acids. Germline assignment: CDR1 DFQATT and CDR2 SNEGSKA (reference sequence).

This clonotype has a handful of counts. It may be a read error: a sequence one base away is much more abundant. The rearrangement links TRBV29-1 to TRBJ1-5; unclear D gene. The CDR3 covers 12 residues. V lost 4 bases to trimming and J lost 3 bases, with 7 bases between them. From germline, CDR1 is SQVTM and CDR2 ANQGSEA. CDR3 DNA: TGCAGCGTTGTAGGGTCCAATCAGCCCCAGCATTTT. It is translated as CSVVGSNQPQHF.

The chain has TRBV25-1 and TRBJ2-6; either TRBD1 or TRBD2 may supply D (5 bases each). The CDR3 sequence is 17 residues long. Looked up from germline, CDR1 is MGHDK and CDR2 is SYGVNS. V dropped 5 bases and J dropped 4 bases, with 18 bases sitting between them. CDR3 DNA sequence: TGTGCCAGCAGTACATGGGACCCTCGGGGAGGGGCCAACGTCCTGACTTTC. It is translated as CASSTWDPRGGANVLTF.

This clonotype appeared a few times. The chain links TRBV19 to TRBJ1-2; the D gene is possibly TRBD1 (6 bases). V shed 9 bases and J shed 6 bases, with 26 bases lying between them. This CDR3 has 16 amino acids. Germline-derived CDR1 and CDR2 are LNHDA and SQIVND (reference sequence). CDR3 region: CASRPSGIQGSDGYTF. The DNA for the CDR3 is TGTGCCAGCCGACCCTCCGGGATCCAGGGGTCGGATGGCTACACCTTC.

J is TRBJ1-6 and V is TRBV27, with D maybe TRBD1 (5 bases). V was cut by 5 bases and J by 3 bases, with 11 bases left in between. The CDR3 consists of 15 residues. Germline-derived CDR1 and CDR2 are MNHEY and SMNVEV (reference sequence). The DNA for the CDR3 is TGTGCCAGCAGTCAGGGAGCGTTCTATAATTCACCCCTCCACTTT. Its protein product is CASSQGAFYNSPLHF.

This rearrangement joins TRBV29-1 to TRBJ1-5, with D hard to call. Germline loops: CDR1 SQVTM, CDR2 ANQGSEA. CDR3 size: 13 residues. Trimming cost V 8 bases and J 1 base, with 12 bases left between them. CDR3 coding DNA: TGCAGCTTAGCGGCTGAGAGCAATCAGCCCCAGCATTTT. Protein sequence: CSLAAESNQPQHF.

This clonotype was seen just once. Here the CDR3 DNA reads TGCGCCAGCAGCTTGGAGGGGGTCCACAATCAGCCCCAGCATTTT. Translation: CASSLEGVHNQPQHF. The chain recombines TRBV5-1 with TRBJ1-5; perhaps TRBD1 as D (6 bases). The CDR3 runs 15 residues. The V gene lost 0 bases and the J gene lost 3 bases, with 10 bases spanning the gap. Germline V gives CDR1 SGHRS, CDR2 YFSETQ.

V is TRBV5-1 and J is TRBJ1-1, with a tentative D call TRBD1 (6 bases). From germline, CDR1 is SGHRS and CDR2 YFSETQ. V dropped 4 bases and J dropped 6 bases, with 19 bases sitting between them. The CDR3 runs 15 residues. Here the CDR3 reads CASSLGGFREPEAFF. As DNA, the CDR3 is TGCGCCAGCAGCCTGGGGGGCTTCAGGGAACCTGAAGCTTTCTTT.

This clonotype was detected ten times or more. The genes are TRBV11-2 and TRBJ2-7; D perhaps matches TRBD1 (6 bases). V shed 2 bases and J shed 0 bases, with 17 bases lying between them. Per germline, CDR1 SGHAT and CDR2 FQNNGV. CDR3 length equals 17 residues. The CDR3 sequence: CASSLLGQQKSSYEQYF. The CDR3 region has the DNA TGTGCCAGCAGCTTACTCGGACAGCAGAAAAGCTCCTACGAGCAGTACTTC.

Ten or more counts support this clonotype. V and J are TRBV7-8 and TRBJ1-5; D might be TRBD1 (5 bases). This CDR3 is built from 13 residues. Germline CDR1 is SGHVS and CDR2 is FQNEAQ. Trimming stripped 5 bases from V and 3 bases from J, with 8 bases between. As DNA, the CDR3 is TGTGCCAGCAGCCATGGACACAATCAGCCCCAGCATTTT. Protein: CASSHGHNQPQHF. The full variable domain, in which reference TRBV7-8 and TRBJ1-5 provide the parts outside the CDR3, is GAGVSQSPRYKVAKRGQDVALRCDPISGHVSLFWYQQALGQGPEFLTYFQNEAQLDKSGLPSDRFFAERPEGSVSTLKIQRTQQEDSAVYLCASSHGHNQPQHFGDGTRLSIL.